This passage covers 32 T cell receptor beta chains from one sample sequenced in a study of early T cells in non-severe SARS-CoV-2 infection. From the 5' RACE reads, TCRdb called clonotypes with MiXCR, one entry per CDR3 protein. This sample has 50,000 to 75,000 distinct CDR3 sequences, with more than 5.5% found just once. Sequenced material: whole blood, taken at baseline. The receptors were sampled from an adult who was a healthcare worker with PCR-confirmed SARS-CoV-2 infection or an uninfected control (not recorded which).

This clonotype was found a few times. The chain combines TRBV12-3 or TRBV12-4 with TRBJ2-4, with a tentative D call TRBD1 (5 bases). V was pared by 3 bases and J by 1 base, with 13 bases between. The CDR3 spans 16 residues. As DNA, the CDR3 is TGTGCCAGCAGTTTTGACGTCAGGGTGGCCAAAAACATTCAGTACTTC. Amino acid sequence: CASSFDVRVAKNIQYF.

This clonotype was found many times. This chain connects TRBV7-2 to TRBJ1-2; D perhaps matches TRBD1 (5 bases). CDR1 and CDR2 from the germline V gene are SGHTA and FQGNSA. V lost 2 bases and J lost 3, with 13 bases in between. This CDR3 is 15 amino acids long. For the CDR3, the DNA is TGTGCCAGCAGCTTAACTCCCTCAGGGTACTATGGCTACACCTTC. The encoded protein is CASSLTPSGYYGYTF.

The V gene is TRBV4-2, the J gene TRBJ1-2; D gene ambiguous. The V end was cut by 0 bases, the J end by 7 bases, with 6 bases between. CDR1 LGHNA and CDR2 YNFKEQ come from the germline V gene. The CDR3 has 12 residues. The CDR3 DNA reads TGTGCCAGCAGCCAAGATGGAAGTGGCTACACCTTC. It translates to CASSQDGSGYTF.

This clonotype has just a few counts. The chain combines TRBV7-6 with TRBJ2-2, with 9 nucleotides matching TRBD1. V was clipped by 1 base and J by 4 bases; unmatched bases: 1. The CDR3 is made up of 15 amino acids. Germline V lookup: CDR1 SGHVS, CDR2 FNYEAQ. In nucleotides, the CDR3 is TGTGCCAGCAGCTTAGGACAGGGGGGCACCGGGGAGCTGTTTTTT. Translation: CASSLGQGGTGELFF.

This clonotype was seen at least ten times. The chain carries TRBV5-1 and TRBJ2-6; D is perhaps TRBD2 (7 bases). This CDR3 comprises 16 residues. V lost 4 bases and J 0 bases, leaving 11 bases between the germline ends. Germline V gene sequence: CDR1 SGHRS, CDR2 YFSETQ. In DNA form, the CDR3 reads TGCGCCAGCAGCCCGGGGGGCCTCTCTGGGGCCAACGTCCTGACTTTC. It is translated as CASSPGGLSGANVLTF.

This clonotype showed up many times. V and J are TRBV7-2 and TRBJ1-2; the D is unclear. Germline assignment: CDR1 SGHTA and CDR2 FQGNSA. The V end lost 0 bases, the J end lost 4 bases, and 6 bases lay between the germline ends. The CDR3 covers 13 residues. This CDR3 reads CASSLARPYGYTF. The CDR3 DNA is TGTGCCAGCAGCTTAGCGCGCCCCTATGGCTACACCTTC.

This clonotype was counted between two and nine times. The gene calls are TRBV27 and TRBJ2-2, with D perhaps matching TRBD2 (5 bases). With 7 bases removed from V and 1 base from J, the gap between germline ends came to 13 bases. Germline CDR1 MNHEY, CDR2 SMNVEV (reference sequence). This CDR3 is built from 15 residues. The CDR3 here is CASTAFGVNTGELFF. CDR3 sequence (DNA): TGTGCCAGCACTGCTTTCGGGGTGAACACCGGGGAGCTGTTTTTT.

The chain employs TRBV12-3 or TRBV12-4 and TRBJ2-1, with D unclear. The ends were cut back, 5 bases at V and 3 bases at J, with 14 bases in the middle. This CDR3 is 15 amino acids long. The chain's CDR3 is CASSPTAFLYNEQFF. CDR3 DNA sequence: TGTGCCAGCAGTCCAACAGCCTTCCTCTACAATGAGCAGTTCTTC.

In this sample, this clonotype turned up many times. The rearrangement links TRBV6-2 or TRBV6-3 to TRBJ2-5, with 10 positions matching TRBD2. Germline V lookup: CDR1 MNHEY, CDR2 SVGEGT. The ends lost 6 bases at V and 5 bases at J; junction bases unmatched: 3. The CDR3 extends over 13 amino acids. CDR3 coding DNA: TGTGCCAGCAGACTAGCGGGACTGGAGACCCAGTACTTC. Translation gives CASRLAGLETQYF.

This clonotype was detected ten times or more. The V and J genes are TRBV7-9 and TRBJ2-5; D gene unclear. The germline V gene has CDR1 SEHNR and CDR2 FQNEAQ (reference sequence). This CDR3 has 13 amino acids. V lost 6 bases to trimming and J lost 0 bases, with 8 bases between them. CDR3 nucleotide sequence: TGTGCCAGCAGGACGACAAACCAAGAGACCCAGTACTTC. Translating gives CASRTTNQETQYF.

The CDR3 loop is CSVSTGEETQYF. CDR3 DNA sequence: TGCAGCGTCTCGACAGGGGAAGAGACCCAGTACTTC. This chain joins TRBV29-1 and TRBJ2-5; TRBD1 matches at 8 bases. Germline V gives CDR1 SQVTM, CDR2 ANQGSEA. This CDR3 has 12 amino acids. Trimming cost V 6 bases and J 3 bases; bases outside gene matches: 3.

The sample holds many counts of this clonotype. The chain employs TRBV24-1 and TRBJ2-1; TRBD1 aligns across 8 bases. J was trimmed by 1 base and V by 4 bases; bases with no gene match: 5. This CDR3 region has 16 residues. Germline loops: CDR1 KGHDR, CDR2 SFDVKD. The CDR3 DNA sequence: TGTGCCACCAGTGAATCGCAGGGGGCATCCTACAATGAGCAGTTCTTC. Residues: CATSESQGASYNEQFF.

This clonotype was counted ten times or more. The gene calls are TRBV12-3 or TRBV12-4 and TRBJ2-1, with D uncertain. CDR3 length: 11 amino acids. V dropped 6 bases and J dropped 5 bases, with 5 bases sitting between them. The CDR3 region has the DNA TGTGCCAGCAGATATAACAATGAGCAGTTCTTC. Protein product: CASRYNNEQFF.

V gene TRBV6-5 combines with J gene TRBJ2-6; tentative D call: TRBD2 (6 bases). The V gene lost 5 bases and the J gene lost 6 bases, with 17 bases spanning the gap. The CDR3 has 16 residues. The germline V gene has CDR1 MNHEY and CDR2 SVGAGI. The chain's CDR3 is CASSPGTSLAANVLTF. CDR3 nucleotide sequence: TGTGCCAGCAGTCCAGGGACTTCCCTGGCGGCCAACGTCCTGACTTTC.

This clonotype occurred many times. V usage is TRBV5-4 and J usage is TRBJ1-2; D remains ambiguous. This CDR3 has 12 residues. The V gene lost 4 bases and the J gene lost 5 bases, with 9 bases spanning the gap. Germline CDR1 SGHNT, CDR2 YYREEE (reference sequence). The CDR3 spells CASSQTQYGYTF. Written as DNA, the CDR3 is TGTGCCAGCAGCCAAACACAATATGGCTACACCTTC.

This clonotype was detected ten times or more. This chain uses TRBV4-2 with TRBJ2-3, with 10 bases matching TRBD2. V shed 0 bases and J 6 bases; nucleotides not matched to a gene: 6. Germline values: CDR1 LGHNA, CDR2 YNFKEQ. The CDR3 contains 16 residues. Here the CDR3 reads CASSQELAGAMDTQYF. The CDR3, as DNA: TGTGCCAGCAGCCAAGAGCTAGCGGGAGCTATGGATACGCAGTATTTT.

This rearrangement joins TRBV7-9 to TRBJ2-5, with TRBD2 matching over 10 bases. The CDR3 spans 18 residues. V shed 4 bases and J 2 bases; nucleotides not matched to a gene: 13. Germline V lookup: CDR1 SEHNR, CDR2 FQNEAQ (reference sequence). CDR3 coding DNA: TGTGCCAGCAGCTCCTACCGGACTAGCGGAGAATCTCAAGAGACCCAGTACTTC. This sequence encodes CASSSYRTSGESQETQYF.

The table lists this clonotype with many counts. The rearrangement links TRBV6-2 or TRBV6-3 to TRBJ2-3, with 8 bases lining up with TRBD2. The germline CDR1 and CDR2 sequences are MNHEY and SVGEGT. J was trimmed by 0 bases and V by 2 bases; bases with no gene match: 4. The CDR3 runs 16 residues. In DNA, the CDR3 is TGTGCCAGCAGTTACAGTAGCGGGACTAGCACAGATACGCAGTATTTT. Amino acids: CASSYSSGTSTDTQYF.

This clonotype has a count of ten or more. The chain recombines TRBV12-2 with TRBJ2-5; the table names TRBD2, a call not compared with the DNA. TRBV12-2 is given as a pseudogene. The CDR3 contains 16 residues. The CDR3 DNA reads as TGTGCAAGTCGCTACAGGACTAGCCCAAAAAAAGAGACCCAGTACTTC. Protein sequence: CASRYRTSPKKETQYF.

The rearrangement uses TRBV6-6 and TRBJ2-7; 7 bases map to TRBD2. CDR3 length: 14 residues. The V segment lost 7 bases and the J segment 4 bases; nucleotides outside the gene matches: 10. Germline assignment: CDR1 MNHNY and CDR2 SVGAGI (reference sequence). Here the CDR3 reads CASISRAGVYEQYF. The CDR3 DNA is TGTGCCAGCATTTCACGGGCGGGAGTGTACGAGCAGTACTTC.

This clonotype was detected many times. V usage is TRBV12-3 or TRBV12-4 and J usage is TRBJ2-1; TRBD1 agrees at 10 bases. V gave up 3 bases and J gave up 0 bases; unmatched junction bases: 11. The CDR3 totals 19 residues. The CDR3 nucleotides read TGTGCCAGCAGTTTGCCCGCCGGGACAGGGGCGATCTCCTACAATGAGCAGTTCTTC. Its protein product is CASSLPAGTGAISYNEQFF.

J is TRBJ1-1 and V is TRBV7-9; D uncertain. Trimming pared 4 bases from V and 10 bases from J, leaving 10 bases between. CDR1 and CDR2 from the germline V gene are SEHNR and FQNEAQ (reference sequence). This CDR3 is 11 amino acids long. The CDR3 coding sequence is TGTGCCAGCAGCTCGGACGTTCGAGCTTTCTTT. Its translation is CASSSDVRAFF.

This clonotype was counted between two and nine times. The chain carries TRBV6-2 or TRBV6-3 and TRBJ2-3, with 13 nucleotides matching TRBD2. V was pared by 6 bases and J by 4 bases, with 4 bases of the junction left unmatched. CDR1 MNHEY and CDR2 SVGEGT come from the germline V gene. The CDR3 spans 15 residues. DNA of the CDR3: TGTGCCAGCAGCCTCACTAGCGGGAGGGCAGATACGCAGTATTTT. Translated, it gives CASSLTSGRADTQYF.

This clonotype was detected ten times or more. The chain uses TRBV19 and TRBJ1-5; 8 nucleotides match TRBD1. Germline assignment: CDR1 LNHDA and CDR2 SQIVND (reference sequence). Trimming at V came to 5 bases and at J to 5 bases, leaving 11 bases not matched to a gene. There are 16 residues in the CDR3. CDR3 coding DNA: TGTGCCAGTAGTGTACAGGACAGGGTCGGGGATCAGCCCCAGCATTTT. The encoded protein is CASSVQDRVGDQPQHF. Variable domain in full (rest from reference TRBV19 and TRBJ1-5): DGGITQSPKYLFRKEGQNVTLSCEQNLNHDAMYWYRQDPGQGLRLIYYSQIVNDFQKGDIAEGYSVSREKKESFPLTVTSAQKNPTAFYLCASSVQDRVGDQPQHFGDGTRLSIL.

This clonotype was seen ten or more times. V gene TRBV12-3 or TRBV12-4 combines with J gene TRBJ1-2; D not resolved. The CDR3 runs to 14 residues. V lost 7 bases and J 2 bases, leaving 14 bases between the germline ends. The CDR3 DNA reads TGTGCCAGCACCCCTACTGGGGAAAACTATGGCTACACCTTC. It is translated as CASTPTGENYGYTF.

The CDR3 region is CASRPRDRVGANVLTF. The CDR3 nucleotides are TGTGCCAGCAGACCCCGCGACAGGGTTGGGGCCAACGTCCTGACTTTC. The genes are TRBV27 and TRBJ2-6, with 7 bases identical to TRBD1. The CDR3 consists of 16 residues. Germline CDR1 reads MNHEY; CDR2 reads SMNVEV (reference sequence). V trimming: 6 bases; J trimming: 3 bases; junction bases outside the gene matches: 8.

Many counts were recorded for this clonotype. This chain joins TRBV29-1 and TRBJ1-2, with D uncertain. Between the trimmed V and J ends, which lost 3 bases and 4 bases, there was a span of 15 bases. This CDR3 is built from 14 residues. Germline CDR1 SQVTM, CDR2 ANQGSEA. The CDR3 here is CSVDNPNPFYGYTF. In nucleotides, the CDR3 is TGCAGCGTTGATAATCCTAACCCCTTCTATGGCTACACCTTC. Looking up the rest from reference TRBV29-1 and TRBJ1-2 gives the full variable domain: SAVISQKPSRDICQRGTSLTIQCQVDSQVTMMFWYRQQPGQSLTLIATANQGSEATYESGFVIDKFPISRPNLTFSTLTVSNMSPEDSSIYLCSVDNPNPFYGYTFGSGTRLTVV.

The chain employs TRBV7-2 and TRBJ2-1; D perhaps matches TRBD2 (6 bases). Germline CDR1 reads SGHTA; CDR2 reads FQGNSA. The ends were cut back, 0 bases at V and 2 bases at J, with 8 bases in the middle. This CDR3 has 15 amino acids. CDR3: CASSLAGGAYNEQFF. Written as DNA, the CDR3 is TGTGCCAGCAGCTTAGCGGGAGGCGCCTACAATGAGCAGTTCTTC.

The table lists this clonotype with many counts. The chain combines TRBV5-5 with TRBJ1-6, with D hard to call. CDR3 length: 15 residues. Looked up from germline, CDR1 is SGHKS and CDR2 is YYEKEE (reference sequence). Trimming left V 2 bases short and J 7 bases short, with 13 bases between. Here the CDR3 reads CASSLRGSSNSPLHF. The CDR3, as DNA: TGTGCCAGCAGCTTACGCGGCAGCTCAAATTCACCCCTCCACTTT.

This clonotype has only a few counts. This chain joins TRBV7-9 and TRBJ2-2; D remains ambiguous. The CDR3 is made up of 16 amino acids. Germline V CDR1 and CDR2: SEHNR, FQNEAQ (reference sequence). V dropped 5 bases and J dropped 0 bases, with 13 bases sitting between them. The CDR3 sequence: CASSNRVGSNTGELFF. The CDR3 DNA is TGTGCCAGCAGCAACCGTGTAGGTTCGAACACCGGGGAGCTGTTTTTT.

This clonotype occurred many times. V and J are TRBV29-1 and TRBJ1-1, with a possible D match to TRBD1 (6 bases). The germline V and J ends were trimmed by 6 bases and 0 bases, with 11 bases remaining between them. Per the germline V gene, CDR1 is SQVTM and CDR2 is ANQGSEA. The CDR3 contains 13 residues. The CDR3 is CSVRTDMNTEAFF. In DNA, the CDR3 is TGCAGCGTCCGGACAGACATGAACACTGAAGCTTTCTTT.

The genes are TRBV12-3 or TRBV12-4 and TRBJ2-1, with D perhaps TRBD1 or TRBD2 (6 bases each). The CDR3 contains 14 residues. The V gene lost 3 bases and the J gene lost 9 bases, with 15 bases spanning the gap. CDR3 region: CASSLTRGVGEQFF. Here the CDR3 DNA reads TGTGCCAGCAGTTTGACTAGGGGGGTCGGTGAGCAGTTCTTC.